This is a list of T cell receptor beta chains from one sample in a study of T-cell reconstitution after alpha-beta-depleted transplantation in children. One entry per CDR3 protein results from TCRdb running MiXCR on the PCR reads. The sample includes over 400,000 distinct CDR3 sequences, approximately 12% of them seen just once. The sample consisted of PBMCs from the stem cell graft donor, taken from the stem cell graft. The source of these receptors is a human donor who donated a stem cell graft to a child with combined immunodeficiency. The CDR3 runs from the conserved cysteine through the conserved F or W. A D gene is named only where the DNA matches it firmly. Not every row has a clone size; where given, it reads once, few, many or a size class.

clone_size d_call j_call v_call cdr3_nt cdr3_aa
few TRBD2 TRBJ2-7 TRBV29-1 TGCAGCGTATTATTAGCGGGAGCCCCCTACGAGCAGTACTTC CSVLLAGAPYEQYF
few - TRBJ2-7 TRBV29-1 TGCAGCACGAAGCGGTTATCAGGCTACGAGCAGTACTTC CSTKRLSGYEQYF
few - TRBJ2-7 TRBV12-5 TGTGCTAGTGGTCTCCACCAGGGAAAGGGCTCCTACGAGCAGTACTTC CASGLHQGKGSYEQYF
many TRBD1 TRBJ1-1 TRBV29-1 TGCAGCGTTGGCAGGGGGCTGGCCACTGAAGCTTTCTTT CSVGRGLATEAFF
many - TRBJ2-1 TRBV30 TGTGCCTGGAGTGTCGGGCAGGGCTACTACAATGAGCAGTTCTTC CAWSVGQGYYNEQFF
- TRBD2 TRBJ2-1 TRBV18 TGTGCCAGCTCACCCCTGGGAGGGTCCGCGGGCTATGAGCAGTTCTTC CASSPLGGSAGYEQFF
few TRBD1 TRBJ2-5 TRBV4-3 TGCGCCAGCAGCCAAGCCCTAGACAGGGGCAGGCAGACCCAGTACTTC CASSQALDRGRQTQYF
- TRBD1 TRBJ2-2 TRBV5-1 TGCGCCAGCAGCGGAGGACAGGGAGCCACCGGGGAGCTGTTTTTT CASSGGQGATGELFF
few - TRBJ1-1 TRBV4-1 TGCGCCAGCAGCCTACGTCGTGGCAGGGAGACTGAAGCTTTCTTT CASSLRRGRETEAFF
- TRBD1 TRBJ2-7 TRBV11-3 TGTGCCAGCAGCTTAGGCGGGGGACAGGGCAGCGACGAGCAGTACTTC CASSLGGGQGSDEQYF
- TRBD2 TRBJ2-1 TRBV6-1 TGTGCCAGCAGTGCCTCCCTGGCGGGGGGCCAAGGCGAGCAGTTCTTC CASSASLAGGQGEQFF
- - TRBJ2-2 TRBV12-3/TRBV12-4 TGTGCCAGCACCCTATTAGCGACCGGGGAGCTGTTTTTT CASTLLATGELFF
- - TRBJ2-1 TRBV7-2 TGTGCCAGCAGCATGACCAATGAGCAGTTCTTC CASSMTNEQFF
few - TRBJ2-7 TRBV7-9 TGTGCCAGCAACCGGGGGCCTGGAGTGTTCCACGAGCAGTACTTC CASNRGPGVFHEQYF
few - TRBJ2-7 TRBV7-2 TGTGCCAGCAGCTTATCCCTGGGAAGCTCCTACGAGCAGTACTTC CASSLSLGSSYEQYF
many TRBD2 TRBJ2-1 TRBV5-6 TGTGCCAGCACTAATCCCGGGACTAAGGTTCACAATGAGCAGTTCTTC CASTNPGTKVHNEQFF
- TRBD1 TRBJ2-7 TRBV27 TGTGCCAGCAGTTTATGGGGCGGACAGGGGGCGAACGAGCAGTACTTC CASSLWGGQGANEQYF
- - TRBJ2-7 TRBV12-3/TRBV12-4 TGTGCCAGCACCGGGGGAGGGGGGACCTACGAGCAGTACTTC CASTGGGGTYEQYF
- TRBD1 TRBJ1-2 TRBV12-3/TRBV12-4 TGTGCCAGCACCCTGCACAGGGGCGGCTACACCTTC CASTLHRGGYTF
once - TRBJ2-3 TRBV6-1 TGTGCCAGTACCCGAAGCACAGATACGCAGTATTTT CASTRSTDTQYF
many - TRBJ2-3 TRBV12-3/TRBV12-4 TGTGCCAGCAGTTACGGGGTAGCCATCACAGATACGCAGTATTTT CASSYGVAITDTQYF
few - TRBJ1-3 TRBV12-3/TRBV12-4 TGTGCCAGCAGTCTCGGGACGGCTACCATATATTTT CASSLGTATIYF
- - TRBJ1-1 TRBV28 TGTGCCAGCAAGAGGCCAGGGCGGATGAACACTGAAGCTTTCTTT CASKRPGRMNTEAFF
- TRBD2 TRBJ2-1 TRBV7-2 TGTGCCAGCAGCTTGGCTATTCTAGCGGGAGTCTCCTACAATGAGCAGTTCTTC CASSLAILAGVSYNEQFF
few - TRBJ1-5 TRBV30 TGTGCCTGGAGGCCTCAAGGGGAGGATCAGCCCCAGCATTTT CAWRPQGEDQPQHF
- TRBD1 TRBJ2-7 TRBV20-1 TGCAGTGCTAGAACTACTACGGGACAGTCGCTCTACGAGCAGTACTTC CSARTTTGQSLYEQYF
few - TRBJ1-1 TRBV6-5 TGTGCCAGCAGTTACCCAGGGGCGAATACTGAAGCTTTCTTT CASSYPGANTEAFF
many - TRBJ1-3 TRBV12-3/TRBV12-4 TGTGCCAGCAGTTTAAACAGGGTCTCTGGAAACACCATATATTTT CASSLNRVSGNTIYF
- TRBD2 TRBJ2-1 TRBV24-1 TGTGCCACCAGTGATAGCGGGAAGGCTTTATACAATGAGCAGTTCTTC CATSDSGKALYNEQFF
- - TRBJ1-5 TRBV4-3 TGCGCCAGCAGCCAATCAGGGTACGGCAATCAGCCCCAGCATTTT CASSQSGYGNQPQHF
many - TRBJ1-2 TRBV20-1 TGCAGTGCTAGAGATAGTGGTACTAACTATGGCTACACCTTC CSARDSGTNYGYTF
- - TRBJ1-1 TRBV13 TGTGCCAGCCGATTCAGGGCCTCTGGGTTCACTGAAGCTTTCTTT CASRFRASGFTEAFF
- TRBD1 TRBJ2-3 TRBV11-2 TGTGCCAGCAGCTTGACAGGGGGGGGGGATACGCAGTATTTT CASSLTGGGDTQYF
- TRBD2 TRBJ2-2 TRBV27 TGTGCCAGCAGTCATTTAGCGGGAAGGAACACCGGGGAGCTGTTTTTT CASSHLAGRNTGELFF
- TRBD1 TRBJ2-5 TRBV5-6 TGTGCCAGCAGGCTGGGACAGACCGCGTACCAAGAGACCCAGTACTTC CASRLGQTAYQETQYF
many - TRBJ2-7 TRBV11-2 TGTGCCAGCAGACCCGCACCGGGGACATACGATAAGCAGTACTTC CASRPAPGTYDKQYF
- - TRBJ2-2 TRBV12-3/TRBV12-4 TGTGCCAGCAGTTTAGGGAGCAGGGTGAGAGCCGGGGAGCTGTTTTTT CASSLGSRVRAGELFF
- - TRBJ2-5 TRBV5-4 TGTGCCAGCAGCCCCGGAGGGGCGGCAGGGGAGACCCAGTACTTC CASSPGGAAGETQYF
few TRBD2 TRBJ2-7 TRBV11-2 TGTGCCAGCAGCCTGGGACTAGCGCTCCACGAGCAGTACTTC CASSLGLALHEQYF
many - TRBJ2-1 TRBV29-1 TGCAGCGTGCAAGGGGGCGGGAACTACAATGAGCAGTTCTTC CSVQGGGNYNEQFF
- TRBD2 TRBJ2-1 TRBV12-5 TGTGCTAGTGGTTTGACCTCGGGGGGGCACCTTTACAATGAGCAGTTCTTC CASGLTSGGHLYNEQFF
many TRBD2 TRBJ2-2 TRBV7-9 TGTGCCAGCATGGGAGGGACCACCGGGGAGCTGTTTTTT CASMGGTTGELFF
few - TRBJ2-7 TRBV20-1 TGCAGTGTTCTAAGGCCACAGGGATACGAGCAGTACTTC CSVLRPQGYEQYF
- - TRBJ2-5 TRBV20-1 TGCAGTGCTCTATCGTGGGGGCGGGAGACCCAGTACTTC CSALSWGRETQYF
few - TRBJ2-5 TRBV4-3 TGCGCCAGCAGCCAAGTCTATCAGGGGGGGAGAGAGACCCAGTACTTC CASSQVYQGGRETQYF
- TRBD1 TRBJ2-3 TRBV7-8 TGTGCCAGCAGCCATTACAGGGGAACAGATACGCAGTATTTT CASSHYRGTDTQYF
- - TRBJ1-4 TRBV4-3 TGCGCCAGCAGCCAAGATGCAAAGATAGGGAGCCGGCAAAAACTGTTTTTT CASSQDAKIGSRQKLFF
few - TRBJ1-1 TRBV15 TGTGCCACCAGCGAGGGGCCACTCCGGGCTTTCTTT CATSEGPLRAFF